The following is a T cell receptor (beta chain) sequence with its context. Data came from immunoSEQ multiplex PCR; TCRdb stores just in-frame clones and leaves some out. The data show 250,000 to 400,000 clones, with roughly 90% seen just once and 2.9% held by the top ten. CDR3 size: 15 residues. With 3 bases removed from V and 1 base from J, the gap between germline ends came to 12 bases. Per germline, CDR1 MRHNA and CDR2 SNTAGT. This sample stems from a study of blood T cell repertoires in COVID-19. Sequenced: peripheral blood. This clonotype was sampled from a woman in her thirties with COVID-19, enrolled during active disease. This chain links TRBV6-4 with TRBJ1-1; D perhaps matches TRBD1 (6 bases). The CDR3 DNA is TGTGCCAGCAGTGAGGGACAAAGAAGGAACACTGAAGCTTTCTTT. Translated, it gives CASSEGQRRNTEAFF.